Each of the 21 T cell receptor beta chains below was sequenced from the same sample in a study of blood T cell repertoires in COVID-19. The assay was immunoSEQ multiplex PCR, and TCRdb's table has in-frame clones only and misses some. Altogether a few hundred thousand clones are present, roughly four fifths being singletons, with the ten largest covering less than 7.5%. The sample was peripheral blood. Receptors were obtained from a woman between 50 and 59 years old with acute or convalescent COVID-19.

This clone is a singleton in its sample. As DNA, the CDR3 is TGTGCCAGCAGCCAAATGGGACAGAACACTGAAGCTTTCTTT. Translated: CASSQMGQNTEAFF. V is TRBV3-1 (or the pseudogene TRBV3-2) and J is TRBJ1-1, with a possible D match to TRBD1 (6 bases). The CDR3 has 14 residues. Germline assignment: CDR1 LGHDT and CDR2 YNNKEL (reference sequence). The V end was cut by 2 bases, the J end by 1 base, with 8 bases between.

This sequence joins TRBV19 and TRBJ1-2; 11 bases match TRBD1. The CDR3 is made up of 14 amino acids. The germline V gene has CDR1 LNHDA and CDR2 SQIVND (reference sequence). V was pared by 5 bases and J by 7 bases, with 6 bases of the junction left unmatched. In DNA, the CDR3 is TGTGCCAGTAGTTTGAGGACAGGGGGCTCTGGCTACACCTTC. Amino acids: CASSLRTGGSGYTF.

This sequence joins TRBV5-6 and TRBJ2-7; 10 nucleotides align to TRBD2. The CDR3 consists of 15 residues. Germline V gives CDR1 SGHDT, CDR2 YYEEEE. Germline trimming cut 1 base from V and 2 bases from J; bases unmatched to any gene: 3. CDR3 DNA: TGTGCCAGCAGCTTGTGGACTAGCGGAGCCTACGAGCAGTACTTC. This translates into CASSLWTSGAYEQYF.

The gene calls are TRBV13 and TRBJ2-2; D is possibly TRBD1 (6 bases). The CDR3 extends over 17 amino acids. CDR1 is PRHDT, CDR2 FYEKMQ, per germline (reference sequence). V was clipped by 1 base and J by 2 bases, with 14 bases between them. CDR3 residues: CASSLDSPGHNTGELFF. The CDR3 nucleotides are TGTGCCAGCAGCTTAGATTCTCCGGGACACAACACCGGGGAGCTGTTTTTT.

This chain connects TRBV7-8 to TRBJ2-1, with 9 bases aligning to TRBD2. V lost 5 bases, J lost 2 bases, and 4 bases stayed unmatched. This CDR3 region has 15 residues. The germline CDR1 and CDR2 sequences are SGHVS and FQNEAQ. The CDR3 sequence: CASSLPSGAYNEQFF. The CDR3 nucleotides are TGTGCCAGCAGCCTCCCTAGCGGGGCCTACAATGAGCAGTTCTTC.

V is TRBV6-5 and J is TRBJ1-4, with TRBD1 identical over 7 bases. Per the germline V gene, CDR1 is MNHEY and CDR2 is SVGAGI. After removal of 7 bases from V and 8 bases from J, the junction contained 7 bases not matched to a gene. This CDR3 is 13 amino acids long. The CDR3 DNA is TGTGCCAGCAAACAGGGGAAGGAGGAAAAACTGTTTTTT. Protein product: CASKQGKEEKLFF.

V is TRBV6-5 and J is TRBJ2-5, with 10 bases fitting TRBD1. The trim removed 0 bases at V and 4 bases at J, leaving 5 bases unmatched. This CDR3 is 16 amino acids long. From germline, CDR1 is MNHEY and CDR2 SVGAGI. This CDR3 is CASSYSTGGGRETQYF. For the CDR3, the DNA is TGTGCCAGCAGTTACTCGACAGGGGGCGGGAGAGAGACCCAGTACTTC.

The chain combines TRBV6-4 with TRBJ1-1; TRBD1 matches at 9 bases. The germline V gene has CDR1 MRHNA and CDR2 SNTAGT. Losses at the gene ends were 7 bases for V and 3 bases for J; bases not matched to a gene: 9. The CDR3 runs 15 residues. CDR3 bases: TGTGCCAGCAAGAGGGGGACAGGGATCGACACTGAAGCTTTCTTT. This encodes CASKRGTGIDTEAFF.

This clone was counted at least ten times. The rearrangement links TRBV7-9 to TRBJ1-2; 9 bases line up with TRBD1. Germline lookup yields CDR1 SEHNR and CDR2 FQNEAQ (reference sequence). The junction had 6 bases not matched to a gene; V was cut back by 5 bases and J by 8 bases. The CDR3 sequence is 13 residues long. The CDR3 loop reads CASSMGTGFGYTF. The CDR3 DNA sequence: TGTGCCAGCAGCATGGGGACAGGGTTCGGCTACACCTTC.

This chain joins TRBV6-2 or TRBV6-3 and TRBJ2-7, with 13 bases fitting TRBD2. J gave up 3 bases and V 6 bases, and 8 bases lay outside the gene matches. The CDR3 is 16 amino acids. Germline V gene lookup returns CDR1 MNHEY and CDR2 SVGEGT. The CDR3: CASSSGTSGNIYEQYF. The CDR3 coding sequence is TGTGCCAGCAGCTCGGGGACTAGCGGGAATATCTACGAGCAGTACTTC.

This chain links TRBV19 with TRBJ1-1, with D possibly being TRBD1 (6 bases). Trimming pared 8 bases from V and 6 bases from J, leaving 13 bases between. The CDR3 is made up of 12 amino acids. Germline V gene lookup returns CDR1 LNHDA and CDR2 SQIVND (reference sequence). The CDR3 DNA is TGTGCCAGTGGCAACAGGGAACCTGAAGCTTTCTTT. Residues: CASGNREPEAFF.

The chain combines TRBV5-1 with TRBJ1-1; unclear D gene. The germline V gene encodes CDR1 SGHRS and CDR2 YFSETQ. V was clipped by 5 bases and J by 4 bases, with 18 bases between them. The CDR3 extends over 15 amino acids. The CDR3 nucleotides are TGCGCCAGCAGGACCAAACTAGGGAGTGGCACTGAAGCTTTCTTT. It translates to CASRTKLGSGTEAFF.

The chain has TRBV12-3 or TRBV12-4 and TRBJ1-1, with D tentatively TRBD1 (6 bases). The CDR3 spans 13 residues. V gave up 6 bases and J gave up 5 bases, with 13 bases separating them. The CDR3: CASRTQGLTEAFF. The DNA for the CDR3 is TGTGCCAGCAGAACACAGGGTCTGACTGAAGCTTTCTTT.

This clone is a singleton in its sample. The chain combines TRBV7-9 with TRBJ2-3, with D perhaps TRBD2 (6 bases). Germline CDR1 and CDR2: SEHNR and FQNEAQ (reference sequence). The CDR3 runs to 15 residues. The V end lost 5 bases, the J end lost 3 bases, and 15 bases lay between the germline ends. CDR3 amino acids: CASSPGLLGTDTQYF. The DNA for the CDR3 is TGTGCCAGCAGCCCGGGACTTCTTGGTACAGATACGCAGTATTTT.

This chain joins TRBV6-5 and TRBJ2-1; 8 bases map to TRBD2. CDR1 and CDR2 from the germline V gene are MNHEY and SVGAGI. This CDR3 has 14 residues. V lost 7 bases and J lost 2; bases outside the gene matches: 4. For the CDR3, the DNA is TGTGCCAGCATCGTAGCGGGAACCTACAATGAGCAGTTCTTC. Its protein product is CASIVAGTYNEQFF.

The V gene is TRBV10-1, the J gene TRBJ2-1; 10 bases are shared with TRBD2. Germline assignment: CDR1 WNHNN and CDR2 SYGVQD (reference sequence). Losses at the gene ends were 0 bases for V and 3 bases for J; bases not matched to a gene: 5. The length of the CDR3 is 17 residues. CDR3 coding DNA: TGCGCCAGCAGTGAGTCCGGAGCGGGAGGGTTCTACAATGAGCAGTTCTTC. Protein sequence: CASSESGAGGFYNEQFF.

This clone was observed a few times. The chain is built from TRBV11-2 and TRBJ1-3; no clear D gene. From germline, CDR1 is SGHAT and CDR2 FQNNGV. Deletions cut 2 bases from V and 0 bases from J, with 8 bases between. The CDR3 runs to 15 residues. The CDR3 is CASSLMSSSGNTIYF. The CDR3 DNA is TGTGCCAGCAGCTTAATGTCGAGCTCTGGAAACACCATATATTTT. Using reference TRBV11-2 and TRBJ1-3 for the parts outside the CDR3, the full variable domain is EAGVAQSPRYKIIEKRQSVAFWCNPISGHATLYWYQQILGQGPKLLIQFQNNGVVDDSQLPKDRFSAERLKGVDSTLKIQPAKLEDSAVYLCASSLMSSSGNTIYFGEGSWLTVV.

This clone was seen only once. This sequence joins TRBV27 and TRBJ1-6; D perhaps matches TRBD1 (6 bases). Per germline, CDR1 MNHEY and CDR2 SMNVEV (reference sequence). The V end was cut by 3 bases, the J end by 9 bases, with 15 bases between. The CDR3 sequence is 15 residues long. The CDR3: CASSFSGVHGSPLHF. The CDR3 nucleotides are TGTGCCAGCAGTTTTTCAGGGGTTCATGGTTCACCCCTCCACTTT.

V usage is TRBV19 and J usage is TRBJ1-5; 9 bases fit TRBD1. The V segment lost 7 bases and the J segment 9 bases; nucleotides outside the gene matches: 19. Germline assignment: CDR1 LNHDA and CDR2 SQIVND (reference sequence). This CDR3 region has 17 residues. The CDR3 region is CASTEAGTGFGQWPQHF. CDR3 in DNA: TGTGCCAGTACCGAAGCCGGGACAGGGTTTGGTCAATGGCCCCAGCATTTT.

This chain joins TRBV7-2 and TRBJ2-7, with D maybe TRBD2 (7 bases). The CDR3 has 14 amino acids. V lost 5 bases and J 5 bases, leaving 16 bases between the germline ends. The germline V gene has CDR1 SGHTA and CDR2 FQGNSA. The CDR3 loop is CASSASPGGHEQYF. The CDR3 DNA sequence: TGTGCCAGCAGCGCCTCTCCGGGGGGCCACGAGCAGTACTTC. Complete variable domain (other parts from reference TRBV7-2 and TRBJ2-7): GAGVSQSPSNKVTEKGKDVELRCDPISGHTALYWYRQSLGQGLEFLIYFQGNSAPDKSGLPSDRFSAERTGGSVSTLTIQRTQQEDSAVYLCASSASPGGHEQYFGPGTRLTVT.

The chain uses TRBV12-3 or TRBV12-4 and TRBJ2-3; tentative D call: TRBD1 (6 bases). The V gene lost 3 bases and the J gene lost 9 bases, with 10 bases spanning the gap. This CDR3 is built from 12 residues. The CDR3, as DNA: TGTGCCAGCAGTTTGACGGGGACAACGCAGTATTTT. This encodes CASSLTGTTQYF.